This T cell receptor (beta chain) was obtained from a study of prognosis after radiotherapy for stage I lung cancer. Study-wide results and caveats: Patients with distant metastases had lower Shannon entropy after stereotactic body radiation therapy.

There are 15 residues in the CDR3. Germline CDR1 and CDR2: SNHLY and FYNNEI. Genomic DNA provided the template from which TCR beta CDR3 was amplified by two-round multiplex PCR. Primers (each specific to one TRBV or TRBJ gene) were used in first-round PCR. Each CDR3 protein gets one entry after TCRdb re-called the multiplex PCR reads with MiXCR. In the table there are 15,000 to 20,000 distinct CDR3 sequences, 45% to 55% of which are singletons. Concerning this clonotype: Its antigen is as yet unknown. An end of the junction differs from the germline gene, which may be a read error.

Material: PBMCs, obtained before or after stereotactic body radiation therapy (not recorded which). The clonotype comes from a donor over 45 with non-small cell lung cancer. The chain couples TRBV2 to TRBJ1-6; TRBD1 is a possible D gene (6 bases). The CDR3 spells CASRGDKMGNSHLHF. The CDR3 region has the DNA TGTGCCAGCAGGGGGGACAAGATGGGTAATTCACACCTCCACTTT.